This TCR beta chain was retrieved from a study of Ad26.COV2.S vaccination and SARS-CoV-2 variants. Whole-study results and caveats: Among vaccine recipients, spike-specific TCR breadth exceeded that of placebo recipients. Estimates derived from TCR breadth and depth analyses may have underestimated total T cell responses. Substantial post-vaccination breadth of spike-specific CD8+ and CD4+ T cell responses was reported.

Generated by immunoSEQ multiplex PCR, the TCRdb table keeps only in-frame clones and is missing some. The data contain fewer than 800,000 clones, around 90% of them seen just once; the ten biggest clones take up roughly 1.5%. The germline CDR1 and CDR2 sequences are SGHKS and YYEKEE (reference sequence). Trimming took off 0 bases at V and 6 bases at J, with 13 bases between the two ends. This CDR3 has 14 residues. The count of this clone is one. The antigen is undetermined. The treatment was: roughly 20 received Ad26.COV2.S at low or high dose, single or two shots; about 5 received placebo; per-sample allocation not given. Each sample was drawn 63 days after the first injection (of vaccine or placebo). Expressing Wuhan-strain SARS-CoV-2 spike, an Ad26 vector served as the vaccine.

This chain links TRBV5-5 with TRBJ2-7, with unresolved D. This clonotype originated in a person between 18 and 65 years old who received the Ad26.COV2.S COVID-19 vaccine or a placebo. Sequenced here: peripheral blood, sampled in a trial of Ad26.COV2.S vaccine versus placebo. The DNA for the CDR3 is TGTGCCAGCAGCTTGGGGGCTTTGGGAATCGAGCAGTACTTC. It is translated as CASSLGALGIEQYF. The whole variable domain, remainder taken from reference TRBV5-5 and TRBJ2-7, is DAGVTQSPTHLIKTRGQQVTLRCSPISGHKSVSWYQQVLGQGPQFIFQYYEKEERGRGNFPDRFSARQFPNYSSELNVNALLLGDSALYLCASSLGALGIEQYFGPGTRLTVT.